The entry that follows covers one TCR beta chain sequence. Its antigen is unidentified. V trimming: 10 bases; J trimming: 9 bases; junction bases outside the gene matches: 16. The CDR3 sequence is 15 residues long. Germline lookup yields CDR1 ENHRY and CDR2 SYGVKD. The sample originates from a study of shared clonotypes between healthy human individuals. Across the study: Per donor, CD8 memory used one plate, CD8 naive used two, CD4 memory used three and CD4 naive used three. Whole-study results and caveats: Incompleteness in sorted-subset sequencing, despite large depth, was shown by rarefaction. In having few donors, the study represented limited genetic and exposure-history diversity.

Profiled with immunoSEQ multiplex PCR; TCRdb holds only in-frame clones, not every one. This table holds fewer than 850,000 clones, about two thirds found once. Sequenced sample: memory CD4+ T cells sorted from blood. The subset denotes: CD45RA-negative fraction. V usage is TRBV10-3 and J usage is TRBJ2-7; TRBD2 matches 12 bases. This clonotype was sampled from a woman aged 30 to 39 in good health. The CDR3 here is CATERTSGDTTRQYF. CDR3 in DNA: TGTGCCACGGAGAGGACTAGCGGGGATACTACGAGGCAGTACTTC.